This T cell receptor (beta chain) was documented in a study of T cells in Graves' hyperthyroidism and ophthalmopathy. Germline loops: CDR1 LGHDT, CDR2 YNNKEL (reference sequence). The CDR3 has 15 residues. V gave up 4 bases and J gave up 1 base, with 13 bases separating them. RNA transcripts yielded amplified TCR beta CDR3 regions. First-round RT-PCR of the TCR CDR3 relied on the HTBI primer set. MiXCR, run by TCRdb on the multiplex PCR reads, gives a single entry per CDR3 protein. The sample yields some 580,000 distinct CDR3 sequences, about a sixth seen once. The sample was blood. This receptor was obtained from a woman aged 35 to 49 with Graves' ophthalmopathy. The V and J genes are TRBV3-1 and TRBJ2-5; the D gene is possibly TRBD1 (6 bases). CDR3: CASSRRPRGQETQYF. The CDR3 region has the DNA TGTGCCAGCAGCCGACGTCCCAGGGGCCAAGAGACCCAGTACTTC.